Listed here are 32 T cell receptor beta chains from one sample, sequenced in a study of PD-1 blockade in classical Hodgkin lymphoma. Time point defined: newly diagnosed, previously untreated cHL patient sample. Investigators isolated CD4+ T cells from thawed PBMCs through magnetic negative selection. Sequencing used immunoSEQ multiplex PCR; TCRdb keeps in-frame clones, though not all of them. The table lists under 35,000 clones, about 89% of them singletons. Input material: CD4+ T cells from blood. The receptors were gathered from a human donor with classical Hodgkin lymphoma.

V is TRBV9 and J is TRBJ2-2; 8 positions agree with TRBD1. Germline CDR1 reads SGDLS; CDR2 reads YYNGEE. The CDR3 length is 14 residues. The V segment lost 3 bases and the J segment 6 bases; nucleotides outside the gene matches: 4. The CDR3 region is CASSEGQGSGELFF. CDR3 DNA: TGTGCCAGCAGCGAAGGACAGGGATCCGGGGAGCTGTTTTTT.

The chain couples TRBV28 to TRBJ2-7; 10 nucleotides agree with TRBD2. The V gene end was trimmed by 5 bases and the J gene end by 5 bases; junction bases not matched to a gene: 12. The CDR3 is made up of 16 amino acids. The germline gives CDR1 MDHEN, CDR2 SYDVKM. The chain's CDR3 is CASSPPSSGRSNEQYF. As DNA, the CDR3 is TGTGCCAGCAGTCCGCCTTCTAGCGGGAGAAGTAACGAGCAGTACTTC.

This chain links TRBV7-6 with TRBJ2-5; 7 bases map to TRBD2. J gave up 4 bases and V 3 bases, and 5 bases lay outside the gene matches. This CDR3 contains 14 residues. CDR1 SGHVS and CDR2 FNYEAQ come from the germline V gene. This CDR3 reads CASSFSPGGETQYF. CDR3 sequence (DNA): TGTGCCAGCAGCTTTTCACCGGGAGGAGAGACCCAGTACTTC.

Only one count was recorded for this clone. The rearrangement joins TRBV7-8 to TRBJ2-5, with D uncertain. CDR1 and CDR2 from the germline V gene are SGHVS and FQNEAQ. The CDR3 sequence is 14 residues long. V dropped 1 base and J dropped 1 base, with 7 bases sitting between them. For the CDR3, the DNA is TGTGCCAGCAGCTTAGGACAAAGCCAAGAGACCCAGTACTTC. This sequence encodes CASSLGQSQETQYF.

The chain is built from TRBV5-8 and TRBJ2-5; a weak D match, TRBD1 (5 bases). CDR1 and CDR2 (germline): SGHTS, YDEGEE. This CDR3 comprises 16 residues. Trimming cost V 4 bases and J 4 bases, with 20 bases left between them. CDR3 sequence: CASSTLLGPGGETQYF. In DNA, the CDR3 is TGTGCCAGCAGCACTCTATTGGGGCCAGGTGGAGAGACCCAGTACTTC.

V usage is TRBV28 and J usage is TRBJ1-1, with TRBD1 as a possible D gene (6 bases). Germline values: CDR1 MDHEN, CDR2 SYDVKM. Between the trimmed V and J ends, which lost 5 bases and 2 bases, there was a span of 9 bases. CDR3 length equals 13 residues. This CDR3 reads CASSRGINTEAFF. CDR3 in DNA: TGTGCCAGCAGTAGGGGGATCAACACTGAAGCTTTCTTT.

This rearrangement joins TRBV7-3 to TRBJ1-2; D call uncertain. Trimming took off 5 bases at V and 5 bases at J, with 15 bases between the two ends. The germline V gene encodes CDR1 SGHTA and CDR2 FQGTGA. The CDR3 runs 14 residues. In DNA form, the CDR3 reads TGTGCCAGCAGCCAACCACGCGTCGTTTATGGCTACACCTTC. This encodes CASSQPRVVYGYTF.

The chain is built from TRBV6-5 and TRBJ2-7, with D possibly being TRBD1 (5 bases). Trimming cost V 2 bases and J 3 bases, with 14 bases left between them. Germline V gives CDR1 MNHEY, CDR2 SVGAGI. The CDR3 is 15 amino acids. The CDR3 DNA follows: TGTGCCAGCAGTTACGGGTCAGGGCAATTCTACGAGCAGTACTTC. Encoded protein: CASSYGSGQFYEQYF.

This chain links TRBV11-2 with TRBJ1-1, with unresolved D. In germline, CDR1 is SGHAT, CDR2 FQNNGV. V lost 1 base and J lost 8, with 11 bases in between. This CDR3 is 13 amino acids long. The CDR3 DNA sequence: TGTGCCAGCAGCTTAGGAATGGGCTTAGAAGCTTTCTTT. It specifies CASSLGMGLEAFF.

The CDR3 here is CASSLRSGRADTQYF. The DNA for the CDR3 is TGTGCCAGCTCCCTCCGTAGCGGGAGGGCAGATACGCAGTATTTT. This chain joins TRBV5-6 and TRBJ2-3, with 11 bases identical to TRBD2. V gave up 7 bases and J gave up 4 bases; unmatched junction bases: 8. CDR1 and CDR2 (germline): SGHDT, YYEEEE. This CDR3 has 15 amino acids.

This clone has just a few counts. The chain links TRBV2 to TRBJ1-1, with D possibly being TRBD1 (6 bases). The germline CDR1 and CDR2 sequences are SNHLY and FYNNEI. This CDR3 contains 13 residues. Trimming pared 6 bases from V and 1 base from J, leaving 9 bases between. CDR3 sequence reads: CASSADRNTEAFF. The CDR3 DNA follows: TGTGCCAGCAGCGCGGACAGGAACACTGAAGCTTTCTTT. Full variable domain (rest looked up from reference TRBV2 and TRBJ1-1): EPEVTQTPSHQVTQMGQEVILRCVPISNHLYFYWYRQILGQKVEFLVSFYNNEISEKSEIFDDQFSVERPDGSNFTLKIRSTKLEDSAMYFCASSADRNTEAFFGQGTRLTVV.

The chain links TRBV5-8 to TRBJ2-2; 14 bases line up with TRBD2. The V gene's germline CDR1 is SGHTS and CDR2 YDEGEE. V trimming: 3 bases; J trimming: 5 bases; junction bases outside the gene matches: 9. CDR3 size: 18 residues. The CDR3 region has the DNA TGTGCCAGCAGCTCTACCGGGACTAGCGGGAGTATGACCGGGGAGCTGTTTTTT. It translates to CASSSTGTSGSMTGELFF.

The chain is built from TRBV5-1 and TRBJ2-3; 9 nucleotides line up with TRBD1. Germline CDR1 and CDR2: SGHRS and YFSETQ. The CDR3 spans 15 residues. After removal of 3 bases from V and 5 bases from J, the junction contained 7 bases not matched to a gene. This CDR3 is CASSWGGQGGDTQYF. For the CDR3, the DNA is TGCGCCAGCAGCTGGGGGGGACAGGGCGGAGATACGCAGTATTTT.

Of note for this clone: It is likely a read error, because the conserved phenylalanine at the end of the CDR3 is missing. The DNA is omitted, as the CDR3 cannot be located on it reliably, and the CDR3 follows TCRdb's listing. This chain uses TRBV4-3 with TRBJ1-2. From germline, CDR1 is LGHNA and CDR2 YSLEER. The CDR3 is made up of 14 amino acids, end residues included. The CDR3 here is CASSPTLGPGLNFL.

V is TRBV7-2 and J is TRBJ2-1, with 15 bases that match TRBD2. Germline V CDR1 and CDR2: SGHTA, FQGNSA. The CDR3 consists of 16 residues. The V and J ends lost 1 base and 6 bases, in that order; junction bases with no gene match: 1. The CDR3 sequence is CASSLVGLAGGNEQFF. CDR3 in DNA: TGTGCCAGCAGCTTAGTGGGACTAGCGGGAGGCAATGAGCAGTTCTTC.

The chain couples TRBV7-2 to TRBJ2-7; weak D call: TRBD2 (5 bases). Trimming took off 3 bases at V and 0 bases at J, with 9 bases between the two ends. Germline CDR1 is SGHTA and CDR2 is FQGNSA. The CDR3 is 14 residues long. For the CDR3, the DNA is TGTGCCAGCAGCTTCCAGCGGAACTCCTACGAGCAGTACTTC. Residues: CASSFQRNSYEQYF.

The V gene is TRBV7-3, the J gene TRBJ1-5, with 10 bases that match TRBD1. V lost 9 bases to trimming and J lost 5 bases; unmatched junction nucleotides: 4. The V gene's germline CDR1 is SGHTA and CDR2 FQGTGA. The CDR3 sequence is 13 residues long. CDR3 DNA sequence: TGTGCCAGACGACAGGGGGCGTATCAGCCCCAGCATTTT. Its protein product is CARRQGAYQPQHF.

The rearrangement links TRBV10-1 to TRBJ1-3; tentatively, D is TRBD1 (5 bases). Trimming stripped 9 bases from V and 3 bases from J, with 15 bases between. Germline CDR1 reads WNHNN; CDR2 reads SYGVQD (reference sequence). The CDR3 sequence is 14 residues long. The CDR3 is CARPLDRNGNTIYF. DNA of the CDR3: TGCGCCAGACCCCTAGACAGAAATGGAAACACCATATATTTT.

This rearrangement joins TRBV6-5 to TRBJ1-4; D remains ambiguous. Germline CDR1 reads MNHEY; CDR2 reads SVGAGI. This CDR3 contains 15 residues. V was cut by 5 bases and J by 3 bases, with 13 bases left in between. The CDR3 sequence: CASSREGSANEKLFF. The CDR3 DNA sequence: TGTGCCAGCAGTAGGGAGGGCTCGGCTAATGAAAAACTGTTTTTT.

The chain is built from TRBV19 and TRBJ2-3, with 7 nucleotides matching TRBD2. The CDR3 runs to 14 residues. CDR1 is LNHDA, CDR2 SQIVND, per germline (reference sequence). Germline trimming cut 4 bases from V and 7 bases from J; bases unmatched to any gene: 8. CDR3 in DNA: TGTGCCAGTAGTACCCGGGAGGCCGGGTATACGCAGTATTTT. This codes for CASSTREAGYTQYF.

The chain links TRBV5-1 to TRBJ1-3, with a possible D match to TRBD1 (5 bases). CDR1 SGHRS and CDR2 YFSETQ come from the germline V gene. The CDR3 has 15 residues. The V end was cut by 0 bases, the J end by 0 bases, with 7 bases between. The CDR3 DNA is TGCGCCAGCAGCTTGGCGGGGGTCTCTGGAAACACCATATATTTT. As protein: CASSLAGVSGNTIYF.

The chain employs TRBV10-3 and TRBJ1-1; tentatively, D is TRBD1 (5 bases). The germline gives CDR1 ENHRY, CDR2 SYGVKD. V dropped 6 bases and J dropped 4 bases, with 12 bases sitting between them. This CDR3 is built from 13 residues. The chain's CDR3 is CAISRPGTTEAFF. For the CDR3, the DNA is TGTGCCATCAGCCGTCCAGGGACCACTGAAGCTTTCTTT.

The J gene is TRBJ2-2, the V gene TRBV28, with a tentative D call TRBD2 (5 bases). The CDR3 length is 14 residues. The germline V gene has CDR1 MDHEN and CDR2 SYDVKM. The V end was cut by 6 bases, the J end by 2 bases, with 10 bases between. For the CDR3, the DNA is TGTGCCAGCAGGATCGGACTCAACACCGGGGAGCTGTTTTTT. This translates into CASRIGLNTGELFF.

The chain carries TRBV12-2 and TRBJ2-5; the D call TRBD1 from the table was never checked on the DNA. TRBV12-2 is reported as a pseudogene. This CDR3 has 14 residues. CDR3 coding DNA: TGTGCAAGTCGCCAGGACAGCCCCCAAGAGACCCAGTACTTC. Its protein product is CASRQDSPQETQYF.

In this sample, this clone turned up a few times. V gene TRBV28 combines with J gene TRBJ2-7; maybe TRBD1 (6 bases). The CDR3 is made up of 14 amino acids. CDR1 is MDHEN and CDR2 is SYDVKM in the germline V gene. V was clipped by 5 bases and J by 6 bases, with 17 bases between them. CDR3 nucleotides: TGTGCCAGCAGTCTATTTAAGGGGGATGGCGAGCAGTACTTC. It is translated as CASSLFKGDGEQYF.

The chain has TRBV4-1 and TRBJ2-1, with TRBD2 matching over 13 bases. V trimming: 1 base; J trimming: 0 bases; junction bases outside the gene matches: 3. This CDR3 has 18 amino acids. The V gene's germline CDR1 is MGHRA and CDR2 YSYEKL. The CDR3 is CASSQGLAGGLSYNEQFF. CDR3 nucleotide sequence: TGCGCCAGCAGCCAAGGACTAGCGGGAGGACTCTCCTACAATGAGCAGTTCTTC.

The V gene is TRBV10-3, the J gene TRBJ2-1; 9 bases are shared with TRBD2. Germline V lookup: CDR1 ENHRY, CDR2 SYGVKD. V trimming: 2 bases; J trimming: 3 bases; junction bases outside the gene matches: 14. The CDR3 totals 19 residues. The CDR3 spells CAISEPPSGTKLGYNEQFF. The DNA for the CDR3 is TGTGCCATCAGTGAGCCCCCTAGCGGGACTAAACTAGGCTACAATGAGCAGTTCTTC.

The CDR3 DNA follows: TGTGCCAGCTCACCGGGACAGCTAGGCTGGAACACTGAAGCTTTCTTT. Translated, it gives CASSPGQLGWNTEAFF. The rearrangement joins TRBV18 to TRBJ1-1; TRBD1 matches at 7 bases. Germline V gene lookup returns CDR1 KGHSH and CDR2 LQKENI. After removal of 3 bases from V and 1 base from J, the junction contained 8 bases not matched to a gene. The CDR3 has 16 amino acids. The full variable domain, rest sourced from reference TRBV18 and TRBJ1-1, is NAGVMQNPRHLVRRRGQEARLRCSPMKGHSHVYWYRQLPEEGLKFMVYLQKENIIDESGMPKERFSAEFPKEGPSILRIQQVVRGDSAAYFCASSPGQLGWNTEAFFGQGTRLTVV.

This chain links TRBV15 with TRBJ2-7, with a tentative D call TRBD1 (5 bases). The germline gives CDR1 LNHNV, CDR2 YYDKDF (reference sequence). Trimming shortened V by 0 bases and J by 5 bases, and 11 bases separated the two germline ends. The CDR3 is made up of 14 amino acids. The CDR3 region is CATSRDRARNEQYF. The DNA for the CDR3 is TGTGCCACCAGCAGAGACAGGGCGCGGAACGAGCAGTACTTC. The complete variable domain, with remaining parts taken from reference TRBV15 and TRBJ2-7, reads DAMVIQNPRYQVTQFGKPVTLSCSQTLNHNVMYWYQQKSSQAPKLLFHYYDKDFNNEADTPDNFQSRRPNTSFCFLDIRSPGLGDTAMYLCATSRDRARNEQYFGPGTRLTVT.

V and J are TRBV18 and TRBJ2-5; no reliable D call. Deletions cut 0 bases from V and 3 bases from J, with 8 bases between. Germline V gene sequence: CDR1 KGHSH, CDR2 LQKENI. The CDR3 runs to 14 residues. CDR3 sequence (DNA): TGTGCCAGCTCACCACCCCTGAGTGAAGAGACCCAGTACTTC. Translating gives CASSPPLSEETQYF.

The V call is TRBV28, the J call TRBJ2-2; weak D call: TRBD2 (6 bases). The V gene's germline CDR1 is MDHEN and CDR2 SYDVKM. The V end lost 2 bases, the J end lost 6 bases, and 7 bases lay between the germline ends. The CDR3 is 13 residues long. In nucleotides, the CDR3 is TGTGCCAGCAGTTTAGCGGGACCCGGGGAGCTGTTTTTT. Its translation is CASSLAGPGELFF.

In this sample, this clone turned up once. The chain has TRBV28 and TRBJ1-2, with D possibly TRBD1 on 6 matching bases. V lost 7 bases, J lost 2 bases, and 8 bases lay in between. The CDR3 contains 12 residues. Germline V CDR1 and CDR2: MDHEN, SYDVKM. Written as DNA, the CDR3 is TGTGCCAGCAACACAGGGAACTATGGCTACACCTTC. Its protein product is CASNTGNYGYTF.